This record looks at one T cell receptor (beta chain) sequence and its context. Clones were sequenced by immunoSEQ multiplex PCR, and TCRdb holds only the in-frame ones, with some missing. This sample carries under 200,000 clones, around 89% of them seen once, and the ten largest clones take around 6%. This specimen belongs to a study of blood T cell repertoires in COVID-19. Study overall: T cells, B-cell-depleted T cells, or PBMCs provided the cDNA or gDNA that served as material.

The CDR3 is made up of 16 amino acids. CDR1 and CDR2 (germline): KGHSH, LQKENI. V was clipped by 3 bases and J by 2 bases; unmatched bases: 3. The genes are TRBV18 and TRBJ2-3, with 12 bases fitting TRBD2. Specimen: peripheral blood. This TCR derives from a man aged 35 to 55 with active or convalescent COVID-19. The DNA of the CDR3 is TGTGCCAGCTCACCTGGACTAGCGGGGTCCACAGATACGCAGTATTTT. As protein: CASSPGLAGSTDTQYF.